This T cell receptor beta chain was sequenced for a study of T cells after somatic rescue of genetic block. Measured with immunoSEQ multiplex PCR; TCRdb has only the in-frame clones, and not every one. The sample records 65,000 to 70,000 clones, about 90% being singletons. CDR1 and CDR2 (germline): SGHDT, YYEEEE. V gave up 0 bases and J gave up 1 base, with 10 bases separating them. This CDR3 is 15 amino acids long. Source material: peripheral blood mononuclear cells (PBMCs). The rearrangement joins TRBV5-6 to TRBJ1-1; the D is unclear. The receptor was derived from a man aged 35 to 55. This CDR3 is CASSLVFVRNTEAFF. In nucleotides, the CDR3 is TGTGCCAGCAGCTTGGTTTTTGTCCGGAACACTGAAGCTTTCTTT.